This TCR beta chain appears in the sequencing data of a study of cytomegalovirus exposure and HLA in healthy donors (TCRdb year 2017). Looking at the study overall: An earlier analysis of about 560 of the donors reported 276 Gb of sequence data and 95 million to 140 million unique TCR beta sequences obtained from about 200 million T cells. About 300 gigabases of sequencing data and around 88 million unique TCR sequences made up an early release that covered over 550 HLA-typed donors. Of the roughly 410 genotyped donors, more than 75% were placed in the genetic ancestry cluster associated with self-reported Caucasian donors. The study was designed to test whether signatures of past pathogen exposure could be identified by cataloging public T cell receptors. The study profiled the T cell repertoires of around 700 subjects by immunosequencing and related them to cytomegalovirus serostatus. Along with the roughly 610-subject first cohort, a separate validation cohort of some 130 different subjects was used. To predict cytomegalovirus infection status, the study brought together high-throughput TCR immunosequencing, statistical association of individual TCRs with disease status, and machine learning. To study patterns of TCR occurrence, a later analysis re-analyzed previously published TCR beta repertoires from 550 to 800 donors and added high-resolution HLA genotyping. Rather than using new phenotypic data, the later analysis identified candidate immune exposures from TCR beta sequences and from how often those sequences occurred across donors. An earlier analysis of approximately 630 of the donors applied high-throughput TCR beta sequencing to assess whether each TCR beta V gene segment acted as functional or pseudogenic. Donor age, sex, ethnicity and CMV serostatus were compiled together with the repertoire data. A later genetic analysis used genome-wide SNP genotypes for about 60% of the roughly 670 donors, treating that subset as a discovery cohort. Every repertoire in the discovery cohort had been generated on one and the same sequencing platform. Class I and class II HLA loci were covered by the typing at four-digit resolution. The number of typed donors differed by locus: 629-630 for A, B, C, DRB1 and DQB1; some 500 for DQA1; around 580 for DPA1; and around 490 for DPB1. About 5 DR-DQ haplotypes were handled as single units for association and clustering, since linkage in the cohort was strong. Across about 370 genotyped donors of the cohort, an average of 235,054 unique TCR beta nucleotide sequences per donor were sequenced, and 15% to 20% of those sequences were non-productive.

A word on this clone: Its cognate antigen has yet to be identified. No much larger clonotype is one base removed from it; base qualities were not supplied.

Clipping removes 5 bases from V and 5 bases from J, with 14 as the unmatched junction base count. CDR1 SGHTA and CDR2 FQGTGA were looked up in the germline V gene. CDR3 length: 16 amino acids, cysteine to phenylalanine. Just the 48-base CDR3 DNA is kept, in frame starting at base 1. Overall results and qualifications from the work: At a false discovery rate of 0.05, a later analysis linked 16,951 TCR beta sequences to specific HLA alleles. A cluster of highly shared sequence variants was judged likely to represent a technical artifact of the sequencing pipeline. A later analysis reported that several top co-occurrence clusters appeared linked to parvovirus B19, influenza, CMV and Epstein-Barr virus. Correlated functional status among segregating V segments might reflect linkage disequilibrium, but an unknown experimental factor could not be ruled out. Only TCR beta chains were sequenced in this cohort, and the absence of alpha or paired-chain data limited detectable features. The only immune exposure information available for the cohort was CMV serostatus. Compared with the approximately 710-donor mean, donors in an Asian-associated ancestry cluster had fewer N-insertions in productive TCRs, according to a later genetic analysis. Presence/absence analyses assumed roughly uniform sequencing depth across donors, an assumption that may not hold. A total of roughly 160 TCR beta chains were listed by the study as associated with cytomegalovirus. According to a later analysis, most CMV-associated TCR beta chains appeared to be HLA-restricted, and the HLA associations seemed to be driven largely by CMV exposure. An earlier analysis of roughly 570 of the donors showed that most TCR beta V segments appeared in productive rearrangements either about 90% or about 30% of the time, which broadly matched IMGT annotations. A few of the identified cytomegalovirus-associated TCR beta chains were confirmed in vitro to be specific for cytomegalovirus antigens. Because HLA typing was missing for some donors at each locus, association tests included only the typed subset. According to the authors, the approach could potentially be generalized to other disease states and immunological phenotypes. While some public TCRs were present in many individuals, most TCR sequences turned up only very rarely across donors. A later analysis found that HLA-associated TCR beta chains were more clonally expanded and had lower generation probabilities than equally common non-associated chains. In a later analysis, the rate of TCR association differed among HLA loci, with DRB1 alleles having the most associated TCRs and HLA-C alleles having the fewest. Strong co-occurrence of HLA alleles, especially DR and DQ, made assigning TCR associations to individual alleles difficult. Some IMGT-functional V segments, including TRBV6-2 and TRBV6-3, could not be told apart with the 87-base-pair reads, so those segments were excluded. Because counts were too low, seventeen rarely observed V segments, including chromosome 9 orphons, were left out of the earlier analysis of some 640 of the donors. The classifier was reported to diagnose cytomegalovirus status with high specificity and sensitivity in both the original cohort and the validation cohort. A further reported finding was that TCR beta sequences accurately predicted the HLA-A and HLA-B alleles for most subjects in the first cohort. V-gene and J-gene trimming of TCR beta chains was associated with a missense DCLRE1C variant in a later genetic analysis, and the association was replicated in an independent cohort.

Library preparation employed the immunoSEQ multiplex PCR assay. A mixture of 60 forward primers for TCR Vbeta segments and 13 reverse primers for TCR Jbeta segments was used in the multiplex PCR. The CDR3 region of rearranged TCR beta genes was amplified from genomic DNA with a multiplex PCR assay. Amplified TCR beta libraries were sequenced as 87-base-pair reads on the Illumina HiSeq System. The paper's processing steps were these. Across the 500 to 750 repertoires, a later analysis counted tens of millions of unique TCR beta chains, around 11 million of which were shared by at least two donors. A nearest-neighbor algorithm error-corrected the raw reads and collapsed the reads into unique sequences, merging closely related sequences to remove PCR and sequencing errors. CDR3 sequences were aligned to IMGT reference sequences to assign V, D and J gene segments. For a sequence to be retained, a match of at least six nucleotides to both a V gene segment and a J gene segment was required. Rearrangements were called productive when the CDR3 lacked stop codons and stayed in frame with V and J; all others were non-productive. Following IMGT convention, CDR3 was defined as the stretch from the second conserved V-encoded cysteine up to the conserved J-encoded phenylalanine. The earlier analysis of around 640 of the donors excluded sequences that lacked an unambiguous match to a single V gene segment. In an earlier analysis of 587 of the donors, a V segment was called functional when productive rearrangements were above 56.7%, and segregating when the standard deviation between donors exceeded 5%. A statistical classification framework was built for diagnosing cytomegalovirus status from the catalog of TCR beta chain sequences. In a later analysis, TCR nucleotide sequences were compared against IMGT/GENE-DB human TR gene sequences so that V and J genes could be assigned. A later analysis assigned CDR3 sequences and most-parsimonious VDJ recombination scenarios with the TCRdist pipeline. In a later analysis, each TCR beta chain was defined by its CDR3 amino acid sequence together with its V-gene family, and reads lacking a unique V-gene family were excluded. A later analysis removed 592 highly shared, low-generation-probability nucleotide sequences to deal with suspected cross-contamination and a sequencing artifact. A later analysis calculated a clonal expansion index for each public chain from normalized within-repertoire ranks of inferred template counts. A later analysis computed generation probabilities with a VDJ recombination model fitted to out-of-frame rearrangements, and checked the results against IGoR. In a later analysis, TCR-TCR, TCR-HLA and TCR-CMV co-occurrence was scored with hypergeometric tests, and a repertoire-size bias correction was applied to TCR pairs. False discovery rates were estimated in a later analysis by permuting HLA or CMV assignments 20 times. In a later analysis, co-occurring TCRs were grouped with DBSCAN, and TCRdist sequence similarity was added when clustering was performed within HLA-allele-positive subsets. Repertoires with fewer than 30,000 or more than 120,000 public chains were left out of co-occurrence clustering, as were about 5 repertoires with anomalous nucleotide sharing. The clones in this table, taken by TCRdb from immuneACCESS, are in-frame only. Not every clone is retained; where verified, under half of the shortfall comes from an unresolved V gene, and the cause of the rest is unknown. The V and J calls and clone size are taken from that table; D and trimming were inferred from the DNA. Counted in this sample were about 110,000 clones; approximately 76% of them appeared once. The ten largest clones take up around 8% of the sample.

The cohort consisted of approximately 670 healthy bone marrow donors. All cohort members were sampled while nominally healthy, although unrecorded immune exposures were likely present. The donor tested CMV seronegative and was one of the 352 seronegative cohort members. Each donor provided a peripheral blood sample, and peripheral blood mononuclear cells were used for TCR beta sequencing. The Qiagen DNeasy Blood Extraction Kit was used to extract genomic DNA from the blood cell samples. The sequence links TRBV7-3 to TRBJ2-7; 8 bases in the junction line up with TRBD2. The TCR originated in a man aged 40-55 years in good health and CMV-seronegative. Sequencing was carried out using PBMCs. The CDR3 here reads CASSPTWTGGLDEQYF. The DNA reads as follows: TGTGCCAGCAGCCCTACGTGGACGGGGGGGCTCGACGAGCAGTACTTC.